This T cell receptor (beta chain) originates from a study of response to subunit inactivated influenza vaccine. General study findings and limits: Every seasonal influenza vaccination brings in few new T cells, the authors suggested.

Using its own MiXCR run on the RT-PCR reads, TCRdb lists one record per CDR3 protein. The sample lists over 800,000 distinct CDR3 sequences; about 20% were seen once. This clonotype was picked up a small number of times. The target antigen is unknown. The CDR3 length is 15 residues. V shed 1 base and J shed 1 base, with 9 bases lying between them. CDR1 is SGHRS, CDR2 YFSETQ, per germline. V gene TRBV5-1 combines with J gene TRBJ2-1; D unclear. The sample consisted of PBMCs from blood, taken more than 4 days after vaccination. This sequence originates from a man aged 50 to 59 who received an inactivated influenza vaccine. The chain's CDR3 is CASSLPYGSYNEQFF. CDR3 DNA sequence: TGCGCCAGCAGCTTGCCCTATGGGTCCTACAATGAGCAGTTCTTC. The full variable domain, its missing parts supplied by reference TRBV5-1 and TRBJ2-1, is KAGVTQTPRYLIKTRGQQVTLSCSPISGHRSVSWYQQTPGQGLQFLFEYFSETQRNKGNFPGRFSGRQFSNSRSEMNVSTLELGDSALYLCASSLPYGSYNEQFFGPGTRLTVL.